These 14 T cell receptor beta chains came from one sample sequenced in a study of human thymus T cells. Here immunoSEQ multiplex PCR was the method, and the copy in TCRdb shows in-frame clones only, minus some. In the table there are more than 50,000 clones, 94% of which are singletons. The specimen was blood. These receptors all stem from a boy under two years old with a congenital heart defect but otherwise immunologically healthy.

The chain employs TRBV28 and TRBJ1-2; D uncertain. The V end was cut by 3 bases, the J end by 5 bases, with 16 bases between. There are 15 residues in the CDR3. Germline V lookup: CDR1 MDHEN, CDR2 SYDVKM. The CDR3 coding sequence is TGTGCCAGCAGTTTCGGGCCTCAGGCTCCGTATGGCTACACCTTC. Its protein product is CASSFGPQAPYGYTF.

The V call is TRBV19, the J call TRBJ2-4; 7 nucleotides match TRBD1. Germline V gene sequence: CDR1 LNHDA, CDR2 SQIVND (reference sequence). V lost 5 bases and J lost 7; bases outside the gene matches: 8. The CDR3 is made up of 14 amino acids. The CDR3 sequence is CASSSTGAYNIQYF. CDR3 in DNA: TGTGCCAGTAGTTCCACAGGGGCTTATAACATTCAGTACTTC.

V is TRBV10-3 and J is TRBJ1-1, with D tentatively TRBD1 (6 bases). Germline CDR1 is ENHRY and CDR2 is SYGVKD. V lost 0 bases and J lost 4, with 6 bases in between. The CDR3 loop spans 13 amino acids. CDR3 DNA sequence: TGTGCCATCAGTGAGTCAGGGGGCACTGAAGCTTTCTTT. This gives the protein CAISESGGTEAFF.

The chain is built from TRBV4-2 and TRBJ1-2; D uncertain. This CDR3 is built from 14 residues. Germline lookup yields CDR1 LGHNA and CDR2 YNFKEQ. V was clipped by 2 bases and J by 7 bases, with 14 bases between them. CDR3 residues: CASSQTASTGGYTF. The CDR3, as DNA: TGTGCCAGCAGCCAAACTGCCTCTACTGGTGGCTACACCTTC.

This clone was observed a few times. The chain uses TRBV21-1 and TRBJ2-5; the D call TRBD2 from the table was never checked on the DNA. TRBV21-1 is listed as a pseudogene. The CDR3 sequence is 14 residues long. The CDR3 DNA reads TGTGCCAGCAGCAAAGGGGTAAGGAGAGAGACCCAGTACTTC. It codes for CASSKGVRRETQYF.

The V and J genes are TRBV6-5 and TRBJ2-7; D might be TRBD1 (5 bases). CDR3 length equals 13 residues. From germline, CDR1 is MNHEY and CDR2 SVGAGI. V dropped 6 bases and J dropped 6 bases, with 15 bases sitting between them. The CDR3 region has the DNA TGTGCCAGCAGAGACCGCAGGGAAGGCGAGCAGTACTTC. As protein: CASRDRREGEQYF.

The V gene is TRBV28, the J gene TRBJ1-5; 7 bases line up with TRBD1. Unmatched junction bases numbered 3, after V lost 6 bases and J lost 4 bases. The length of the CDR3 is 13 residues. Germline V CDR1 and CDR2: MDHEN, SYDVKM. For the CDR3, the DNA is TGTGCCAGCAGGCCGACAGGGAATCAGCCCCAGCATTTT. It is translated as CASRPTGNQPQHF.

The chain has TRBV5-4 and TRBJ2-1; a possible D gene is TRBD2 (6 bases). Per the germline V gene, CDR1 is SGHNT and CDR2 is YYREEE (reference sequence). Trimming stripped 2 bases from V and 0 bases from J, with 15 bases between. The CDR3 is 17 amino acids. The CDR3: CASSFPGTPSSYNEQFF. The DNA of the CDR3 is TGTGCCAGCAGCTTTCCCGGGACTCCAAGCTCCTACAATGAGCAGTTCTTC.

This chain uses TRBV29-1 with TRBJ1-1; 9 nucleotides match TRBD1. V gave up 0 bases and J gave up 3 bases; unmatched junction bases: 11. Germline lookup yields CDR1 SQVTM and CDR2 ANQGSEA. The CDR3 contains 17 residues. This chain's CDR3 is CSVEDPGQGRVDTEAFF. Written as DNA, the CDR3 is TGCAGCGTTGAAGATCCGGGACAGGGAAGAGTGGACACTGAAGCTTTCTTT.

This chain uses TRBV5-1 with TRBJ1-2, with D uncertain. V was cut by 0 bases and J by 0 bases, with 12 bases left in between. The CDR3 sequence is 16 residues long. Per germline, CDR1 SGHRS and CDR2 YFSETQ. CDR3 nucleotides: TGCGCCAGCAGCTTGGTGCCGGGCCCCCCTAACTATGGCTACACCTTC. Its translation: CASSLVPGPPNYGYTF.

The chain uses TRBV4-1 and TRBJ2-1, with D unclear. This CDR3 comprises 12 residues. Per germline, CDR1 MGHRA and CDR2 YSYEKL. Deletions cut 0 bases from V and 8 bases from J, with 5 bases between. Here the CDR3 DNA reads TGCGCCAGCAGCCAAGATGGGCATGAGCAGTTCTTC. Its translation: CASSQDGHEQFF.

The chain combines TRBV29-1 with TRBJ1-3, with a possible D match to TRBD1 (6 bases). V lost 3 bases, J lost 2 bases, and 14 bases lay in between. CDR1 is SQVTM and CDR2 is ANQGSEA in the germline V gene. CDR3 length equals 15 residues. CDR3 sequence: CSVERTGLAGNTIYF. The CDR3 region has the DNA TGCAGCGTTGAGCGCACAGGGCTTGCTGGAAACACCATATATTTT.

The chain employs TRBV28 and TRBJ1-2; the D gene is possibly TRBD1 (5 bases). CDR3 length: 13 residues. From germline, CDR1 is MDHEN and CDR2 SYDVKM. Trimming took 2 bases from V and 4 from J, leaving 8 bases between them. DNA for the CDR3: TGTGCCAGCAGTTTACCAGGGTCCTATGGCTACACCTTC. It yields the protein CASSLPGSYGYTF.

The rearrangement links TRBV7-2 to TRBJ2-2; 11 bases match TRBD1. CDR3 size: 15 residues. CDR1 and CDR2 (germline): SGHTA, FQGNSA. V lost 4 bases and J lost 8; bases outside the gene matches: 6. CDR3 sequence reads: CASSSGTGGLGELFF. The CDR3 region has the DNA TGTGCCAGCAGCTCCGGGACAGGGGGGTTGGGGGAGCTGTTTTTT. Full variable domain (missing parts from reference TRBV7-2 and TRBJ2-2): GAGVSQSPSNKVTEKGKDVELRCDPISGHTALYWYRQSLGQGLEFLIYFQGNSAPDKSGLPSDRFSAERTGGSVSTLTIQRTQQEDSAVYLCASSSGTGGLGELFFGEGSRLTVL.